The source of this T cell receptor (beta chain) is a study of vaccination and CD4 T cells after COVID-19. Concerning this clonotype: No antigen is known for it.

Scientists ran DNA taken from cultured CD4+ T cells through the Oncomine TCR Beta short-read assay for sequencing. From CD4+ T cells that had been cultured, genomic DNA was extracted. Each CDR3 protein is one row after TCRdb ran MiXCR on the PCR reads. The table includes approximately 9,000 distinct CDR3 sequences, under 35% detected once. Treatment of the sample: roughly ten-day PBMC culture with coronavirus spike peptide pools or control peptides (ViraFEST assay). Ahead of the COVID-19 pandemic (2011-2018), the CD4+ T cells of the unexposed donor were collected. It was SARS-CoV-2 S/N and four cold-coronavirus spikes that probed unexposed-donor CD4+ T cells, cells permitting. V was cut by 8 bases and J by 1 base, with 13 bases left in between. The CDR3 length is 13 residues. Germline V CDR1 and CDR2: DFQATT, SNEGSKA (reference sequence).

The sample comprised CD4+ T cells from blood, cultured in vitro. This clonotype was obtained from a human donor in good health. The chain recombines TRBV20-1 with TRBJ2-3; no clear D. The CDR3 DNA follows: TGCAGTAGGGAAAACCAGGGCACAGATACGCAGTATTTT. It specifies CSRENQGTDTQYF.